This TCR beta chain is from a study of metastatic and nonmetastatic thyroid tumors. Thyroid surgery was preceded by no treatment in any patient. Study processing details: To classify distant metastasis in papillary thyroid cancer, a model was built from CDR3 differences across clinicopathological groups. TCRdb re-called clones from the PCR reads using MiXCR. The V and J calls were determined by TCRdb, not by the authors. Among some 35,000 clones listed, less than 30% were seen once. With 5 bases clipped from V and 5 bases from J, the junction kept 11 bases outside the gene matches. The CDR3 has 15 amino acids. Per the germline V gene, CDR1 is MNHEY and CDR2 is SVGAGI.

This clonotype was sampled from a male donor with papillary thyroid cancer or a benign thyroid nodule (not recorded which). Some clones in this sample may be carry-over from other donors' samples. The sequenced sample was blood. The V and J genes are TRBV6-5 and TRBJ1-1; TRBD1 agrees at 7 bases. CDR3 loop: CASSTRGGGGTEAFF. In nucleotides, the CDR3 is TGTGCCAGCAGTACCCGAGGGGGCGGGGGAACTGAAGCTTTCTTT.